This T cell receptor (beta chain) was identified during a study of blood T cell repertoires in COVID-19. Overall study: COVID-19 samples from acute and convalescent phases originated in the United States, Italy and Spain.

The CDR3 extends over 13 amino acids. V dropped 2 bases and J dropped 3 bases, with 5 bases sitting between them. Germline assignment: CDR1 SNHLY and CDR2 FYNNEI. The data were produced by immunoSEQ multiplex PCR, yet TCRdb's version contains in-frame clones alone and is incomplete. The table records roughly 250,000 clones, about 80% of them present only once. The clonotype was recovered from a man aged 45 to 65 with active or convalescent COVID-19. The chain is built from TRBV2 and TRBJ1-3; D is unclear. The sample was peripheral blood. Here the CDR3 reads CASSESGGNTIYF. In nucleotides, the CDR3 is TGTGCCAGCAGTGAATCCGGTGGAAACACCATATATTTT.